A selection of T cell receptor beta chains follows, all from one sample in a study of cytotoxic CD8 clonotypes in ibrutinib-treated CLL. Method: immunoSEQ multiplex PCR; TCRdb's copy keeps in-frame clones and lacks some. The table has 330,000 or so clones, roughly 70% seen once; the top ten hold about 6.7%. This material consisted of PBMCs, taken after 36 months of ibrutinib treatment. Receptors originate from a human donor with chronic lymphocytic leukemia. Both conserved end residues are part of each CDR3. Fields, in order: clone size, J gene, D gene, V gene, CDR3 DNA, CDR3 protein. A D gene is named only where the DNA matches it firmly. Expanded clones get a size class; other rows say once, few or many, or leave the size out.

few TRBJ1-1 . TRBV9 TGTGCCAGCAGCGTAGCAGCAGGGTGGAACACTGAAGCTTTCTTT CASSVAAGWNTEAFF
. TRBJ2-5 . TRBV4-1 TGCGCCAGCAGCCAATTGGTGGGGTTAGAGACCCAGTACTTC CASSQLVGLETQYF
few TRBJ1-2 . TRBV5-6 TGTGCCAGCAGCTCGGGACATCCGATCTATGGCTACACCTTC CASSSGHPIYGYTF
once TRBJ2-5 . TRBV5-6 TGTGCCAGCAGCTTGGGTTCCGGGTTGGAGACCCAGTACTTC CASSLGSGLETQYF
. TRBJ1-1 . TRBV4-3 TGCGCCAGCAGCCGGGGAGGCACTGAAGCTTTCTTT CASSRGGTEAFF
. TRBJ1-2 TRBD1 TRBV25-1 TGTGCCAGCAGTCCCTCCCTTTTTACAGGGGGAGGCTACACCTTC CASSPSLFTGGGYTF
once TRBJ2-3 TRBD2 TRBV7-3 TGCGCCAGCAGCCAAGCCCTAGCGGGGGACACAGATACGCAGTATTTT CASSQALAGDTDTQYF
few TRBJ1-1 . TRBV6-6 TGTGCCAGCGGGCAAATGAACACTGAAGCTTTCTTT CASGQMNTEAFF
. TRBJ2-7 TRBD2 TRBV5-4 TGTGCCAGCAGCTTGGAGCTAGCGGCTAGAGGAGAGCAGTACTTC CASSLELAARGEQYF
. TRBJ2-3 TRBD2 TRBV25-1 TGTGCCAGCAGTCTAGCGGGGGGCACAGATACGCAGTATTTT CASSLAGGTDTQYF
. TRBJ2-7 TRBD2 TRBV11-2 TGTGCCAGCAGCTTATGGAGCGGGGGGCGATCCTACGAGCAGTACTTC CASSLWSGGRSYEQYF
few TRBJ2-7 . TRBV27 TGTGCCAGCAGTTTATTCGGGACGGCCTCCTACGAGCAGTACTTC CASSLFGTASYEQYF
. TRBJ1-1 . TRBV7-8 TGTGCCAGCAGCGCGGGGGCCACTGAAGCTTTCTTT CASSAGATEAFF
few TRBJ1-5 TRBD1 TRBV10-3 TGTGCCATCAGTGTCGGACAGGGTGTTGGGCAGCCCCAGCATTTT CAISVGQGVGQPQHF
. TRBJ2-7 . TRBV7-2 TGTGCCAGCAGCTTAGGTTTAGCCTCCTACGAGCAGTACTTC CASSLGLASYEQYF
. TRBJ1-5 . TRBV5-6 TGTGCCAGCAGCCTTTTCAAACAGGGCTGGGGCAATCAGCCCCAGCATTTT CASSLFKQGWGNQPQHF
. TRBJ1-3 . TRBV7-9 TGTGCCAGCAGCCCTCTGGGAAACACCATATATTTT CASSPLGNTIYF
. TRBJ2-7 . TRBV6-6 TGTGCCAGCAGTGCCCGGGCGACCTACGAGCAGTACTTC CASSARATYEQYF
. TRBJ1-6 . TRBV5-6 TGTGCCAGCAGCGGGGACGGCGCCTCCTATAATTCACCCCTCCACTTT CASSGDGASYNSPLHF
. TRBJ2-7 . TRBV6-6 TGTGCCAGCAGTTACTCCTGGATGAGGTTAGCCGAGCAGTACTTC CASSYSWMRLAEQYF
. TRBJ2-1 . TRBV4-3 TGCGCCAGCAGCCAAGATTCCGGCAGCGGAGGGGGCAATGAGCAGTTCTTC CASSQDSGSGGGNEQFF
. TRBJ2-3 . TRBV7-6 TGTGCCAGCAGCTTAGAAGATGGTACGCAGTATTTT CASSLEDGTQYF
. TRBJ1-3 . TRBV9 TGTGCCAGCAGCGTAGGACGGGGAGTACACTCTGGAAACACCATATATTTT CASSVGRGVHSGNTIYF
. TRBJ2-7 . TRBV27 TGTGCCAGCAGTTTCGTTGCGTGGGGGGAGCAGTACTTC CASSFVAWGEQYF
once TRBJ1-2 TRBD1 TRBV5-1 TGCGCCAGCAGCCTCGGACAGGGTCAAGGGATGGGTGGCTACACCTTC CASSLGQGQGMGGYTF
. TRBJ2-5 . TRBV19 TGTGCCAGTAGTTACCCGGGTATTTGGGAGACCCAGTACTTC CASSYPGIWETQYF
. TRBJ2-7 . TRBV9 TGTGCCAGCAGCGTGGGTGCGCACTCCTACGAGCAGTACTTC CASSVGAHSYEQYF
few TRBJ2-3 . TRBV4-1 TGCGCCAGCAGGCGTTTGGCGGCTCCCTCCGATACGCAGTATTTT CASRRLAAPSDTQYF
. TRBJ2-7 . TRBV7-9 TGTGCATACACGACAGGAGAGAGCTACGAGCAGTACTTC CAYTTGESYEQYF
. TRBJ2-7 . TRBV11-1 TGTGCCAGCAGCATAGGGCGACAGGGAGGTACCTACGAGCAGTACTTC CASSIGRQGGTYEQYF
. TRBJ2-5 TRBD1 TRBV6-5 TGTGCCAGCAGTTATACCTCGACAGGGGGAGAGACCCAGTACTTC CASSYTSTGGETQYF
. TRBJ2-7 . TRBV28 TGTGCCAGCAGTTTTAGACAAATTATGTGGTACGAGCAGTACTTC CASSFRQIMWYEQYF
. TRBJ2-7 TRBD1 TRBV27 TGTGCCAGCAGCTTTGGGACAGGGAAGCACGAGCAGTACTTC CASSFGTGKHEQYF
few TRBJ2-2 . TRBV27 TGTGCCAGCAGCTCGATTCCGGGCACCGGGGAGCTGTTTTTT CASSSIPGTGELFF
once TRBJ1-2 . TRBV29-1 TGCAGCGTTGTTCCCAGGGGTGTGTATGGCTACACCTTC CSVVPRGVYGYTF
. TRBJ2-1 . TRBV5-4 TGTGCCAGCAGCTTGGGTGTCGGGACCCCCTACAATGAGCAGTTCTTC CASSLGVGTPYNEQFF
. TRBJ2-1 TRBD1 TRBV18 TGTGCCAGCTCACCAGAACAGGGGGCGATGGGCGGTGAGCAGTTCTTC CASSPEQGAMGGEQFF
. TRBJ2-1 . TRBV4-3 TGCGCCAGCAGCCAAGATAGAATTGAGGGCCACTCCTACAATGAGCAGTTCTTC CASSQDRIEGHSYNEQFF
. TRBJ1-1 TRBD1 TRBV2 TGTGCCAGCAGTACCCAGGGGGACACTGAAGCTTTCTTT CASSTQGDTEAFF
few TRBJ1-5 . TRBV5-1 TGCGCCAGCAGGGGGGAATTCAATCAGCCCCAGCATTTT CASRGEFNQPQHF
. TRBJ2-6 . TRBV18 TGTGCCAGCTCACAGGGTTGGGGGGCCAACGTCCTGACTTTC CASSQGWGANVLTF
. TRBJ2-7 TRBD1 TRBV7-2 TGTGCCAGCAGCTCGGCAGGGGGTCTCCAGCAGTACTTC CASSSAGGLQQYF
. TRBJ2-1 TRBD1 TRBV5-4 TGTGCCAGCGGCAGAGGGGGCCATGAGCAGTTCTTC CASGRGGHEQFF
once TRBJ2-1 . TRBV6-5 TGTGCCACCGCCCTCGACTGGGCGTTGGACAATGAGCAGTTCTTC CATALDWALDNEQFF
. TRBJ2-2 . TRBV4-1 TGCGCCAGCAGCTTAACGGTGGGGGGGGCATTCAACACCGGGGAGCTGTTTTTT CASSLTVGGAFNTGELFF